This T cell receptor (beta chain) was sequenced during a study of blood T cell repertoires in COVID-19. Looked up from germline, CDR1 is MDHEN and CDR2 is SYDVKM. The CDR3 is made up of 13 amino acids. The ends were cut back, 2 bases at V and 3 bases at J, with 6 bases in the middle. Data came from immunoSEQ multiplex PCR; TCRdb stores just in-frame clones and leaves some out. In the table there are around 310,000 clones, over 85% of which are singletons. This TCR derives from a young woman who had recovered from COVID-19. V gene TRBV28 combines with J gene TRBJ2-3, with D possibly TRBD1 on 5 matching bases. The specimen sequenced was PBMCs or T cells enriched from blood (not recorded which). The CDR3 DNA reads TGTGCCAGCAGTTTACGACAGACAGATACGCAGTATTTT. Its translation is CASSLRQTDTQYF.